These 3 T cell receptor beta chains were all obtained from the same sample, sequenced in a study of T cell repertoires in cytomegalovirus infection. TCRdb analysed the reads with MiXCR anew, one entry per CDR3 protein. The sample has about 250,000 distinct CDR3 sequences; more than 9% are singletons. Sample: PBMCs. The receptors here all came from a human donor in good health (CMV status not recorded). Some clones in this sample may be carry-over from other donors' samples.

This clonotype was seen repeatedly, ten times or more. This chain joins TRBV29-1 and TRBJ2-3; the match to TRBD2 covers 11 bases. Germline loops: CDR1 SQVTM, CDR2 ANQGSEA. V was pared by 6 bases and J by 7 bases, with 6 bases of the junction left unmatched. The CDR3 has 13 amino acids. CDR3 region: CSVLAGGPYTQYF. DNA of the CDR3: TGCAGCGTCTTAGCGGGAGGGCCGTATACGCAGTATTTT.

The table lists this clonotype with a few counts. The V gene is TRBV20-1, the J gene TRBJ2-7; D is possibly TRBD1 (5 bases). Trimming removed 1 base from V and 4 bases from J, with 17 bases in between. The CDR3 consists of 15 residues. Germline lookup yields CDR1 DFQATT and CDR2 SNEGSKA (reference sequence). The CDR3 loop reads CSARVGRAGSYEQYF. CDR3 bases: TGCAGTGCTAGAGTGGGCAGGGCCGGCTCTTACGAGCAGTACTTC.

This clonotype occurred many times. The chain uses TRBV7-8 and TRBJ2-2; 12 bases are a match to TRBD1. Germline-derived CDR1 and CDR2 are SGHVS and FQNEAQ. The CDR3 is 18 amino acids. Germline trimming cut 3 bases from V and 4 bases from J; bases unmatched to any gene: 9. As DNA, the CDR3 is TGTGCCAGCAGCTTTTTATTTCCGGGACAGGGGGCCACCGGGGAGCTGTTTTTT. It encodes CASSFLFPGQGATGELFF.